A single sample gave rise to the 23 T cell receptor beta chains below, sequenced in a study of control samples from healthy donors and cancer patients. The table came from immunoSEQ multiplex PCR; TCRdb's copy has only in-frame clones and leaves some out. This sample has about 170,000 clones; around nine tenths occur once, and the top ten carry approximately 12%. Sequencing input: blood. These receptors originate from a man aged 25 to 40 in good health.

The chain combines TRBV4-2 with TRBJ2-1, with D possibly being TRBD2 (5 bases). The CDR3 covers 18 residues. Trimming stripped 0 bases from V and 0 bases from J, with 15 bases between. Germline CDR1 is LGHNA and CDR2 is YNFKEQ. CDR3 region: CASSQDRGAVSSYNEQFF. CDR3 DNA: TGTGCCAGCAGCCAAGATCGGGGAGCGGTCAGCTCCTACAATGAGCAGTTCTTC.

This clone has only one observation. The chain links TRBV5-1 to TRBJ2-7; TRBD2 matches 7 bases. Losses at the gene ends were 2 bases for V and 6 bases for J; bases not matched to a gene: 20. The CDR3 has 18 amino acids. The germline CDR1 and CDR2 sequences are SGHRS and YFSETQ. In DNA, the CDR3 is TGCGCCAGCAGCTTTGGGGACTACACCGGGACGGCGAAAGGCGAGCAGTACTTC. Its translation is CASSFGDYTGTAKGEQYF. The full variable domain, with the rest looked up from reference TRBV5-1 and TRBJ2-7, is KAGVTQTPRYLIKTRGQQVTLSCSPISGHRSVSWYQQTPGQGLQFLFEYFSETQRNKGNFPGRFSGRQFSNSRSEMNVSTLELGDSALYLCASSFGDYTGTAKGEQYFGPGTRLTVT.

The chain combines TRBV7-2 with TRBJ2-1, with D maybe TRBD2 (7 bases). The CDR3 loop spans 18 amino acids. Germline V gene sequence: CDR1 SGHTA, CDR2 FQGNSA. V lost 4 bases, J lost 9 bases, and 28 bases lay in between. This CDR3 is CASSSPEDRGGGSIEQFF. The CDR3 DNA is TGTGCCAGCAGCTCCCCCGAGGACAGAGGGGGGGGCTCTATTGAGCAGTTCTTC.

The chain couples TRBV4-2 to TRBJ2-1; the D is unclear. Germline CDR1 is LGHNA and CDR2 is YNFKEQ. Trimming removed 0 bases from V and 1 base from J, with 16 bases in between. The CDR3 contains 18 residues. This chain's CDR3 is CASSQDPKTFGSYNEQFF. CDR3 DNA sequence: TGTGCCAGCAGCCAAGATCCGAAGACCTTTGGTTCCTACAATGAGCAGTTCTTC.

The chain recombines TRBV15 with TRBJ1-6, with D maybe TRBD1 (6 bases). In germline, CDR1 is LNHNV, CDR2 YYDKDF (reference sequence). The CDR3 has 15 residues. Trimming left V 3 bases short and J 11 bases short, with 17 bases between. In DNA, the CDR3 is TGTGCCACCAGCAGCGCAGTACAGGGTGGGACACCCCTCCACTTT. Translating it yields CATSSAVQGGTPLHF.

The chain joins TRBV4-2 to TRBJ2-1; 11 positions match TRBD2. The CDR3 is 17 amino acids. The ends lost 1 base at V and 6 bases at J; junction bases unmatched: 8. Germline assignment: CDR1 LGHNA and CDR2 YNFKEQ. The CDR3 region is CASSQAGTSGEINEQFF. In DNA, the CDR3 is TGTGCCAGCAGCCAAGCTGGGACTAGCGGAGAAATCAATGAGCAGTTCTTC.

The J gene is TRBJ2-1, the V gene TRBV3-1 (or the pseudogene TRBV3-2); 9 nucleotides match TRBD1. The V gene's germline CDR1 is LGHDT and CDR2 YNNKEL (reference sequence). With 5 bases clipped from V and 7 bases from J, the junction kept 9 bases outside the gene matches. CDR3 length: 15 residues. CDR3 sequence: CASSKQGQGWNEQFF. As DNA, the CDR3 is TGTGCCAGCAGCAAACAAGGACAGGGGTGGAATGAGCAGTTCTTC.

V is TRBV4-3 and J is TRBJ1-2; unclear D gene. In germline, CDR1 is LGHNA, CDR2 YSLEER. The CDR3 contains 13 residues. Trimming pared 4 bases from V and 5 bases from J, leaving 11 bases between. The CDR3 is CASSPIERYGYTF. For the CDR3, the DNA is TGCGCCAGCAGCCCGATCGAACGGTATGGCTACACCTTC.

The chain uses TRBV4-1 and TRBJ2-1; the D is unclear. The germline CDR1 and CDR2 sequences are MGHRA and YSYEKL. CDR3 length: 13 amino acids. The germline V and J ends were trimmed by 0 bases and 5 bases, with 5 bases remaining between them. The CDR3 sequence is CASSQDHNNEQFF. CDR3 DNA: TGCGCCAGCAGCCAAGATCACAACAATGAGCAGTTCTTC.

The sample holds one count of this clone. This sequence joins TRBV27 and TRBJ1-2; tentatively, D is TRBD1 (6 bases). Trimming stripped 1 base from V and 7 bases from J, with 16 bases between. The length of the CDR3 is 15 residues. Germline V gene lookup returns CDR1 MNHEY and CDR2 SMNVEV (reference sequence). CDR3 in amino acids: CASSLYGDTPSGYTF. The CDR3, as DNA: TGTGCCAGCAGTTTATATGGGGACACCCCCAGTGGCTACACCTTC.

The chain carries TRBV4-1 and TRBJ1-1, with TRBD1 as a possible D gene (5 bases). Between the trimmed V and J ends, which lost 4 bases and 7 bases, there was a span of 16 bases. The CDR3 sequence is 14 residues long. Germline values: CDR1 MGHRA, CDR2 YSYEKL. The CDR3 region has the DNA TGCGCCAGCAGCCCCCCATTAGGGGCCGGTGAAGCTTTCTTT. This codes for CASSPPLGAGEAFF.

This clone was recorded once. V usage is TRBV7-9 and J usage is TRBJ1-5; no clear D gene. V lost 6 bases to trimming and J lost 2 bases, with 11 bases between them. CDR3 length: 14 amino acids. CDR1 and CDR2 (germline): SEHNR, FQNEAQ (reference sequence). CDR3 nucleotide sequence: TGTGCCAGCAGGAGATCTGGGGGCAATCAGCCCCAGCATTTT. This translates into CASRRSGGNQPQHF.

This clone showed up many times. This chain links TRBV10-3 with TRBJ1-1; D is uncertain. CDR3 length: 14 amino acids. The V gene lost 4 bases and the J gene lost 5 bases, with 14 bases spanning the gap. Looked up from germline, CDR1 is ENHRY and CDR2 is SYGVKD. CDR3 sequence reads: CAISGLPTGTEAFF. The CDR3, as DNA: TGTGCCATCAGTGGGTTACCTACGGGGACTGAAGCTTTCTTT.

In regard to this clone: This specimen includes other DNA sequences encoding the same CDR3. The CDR3 loop is CASSLQGGYTF. As DNA, the CDR3 is TGTGCCAGCAGCCTACAGGGCGGCTACACCTTC. The chain recombines TRBV7-2 with TRBJ1-2, with a possible D match to TRBD1 (6 bases). Germline-derived CDR1 and CDR2 are SGHTA and FQGNSA. CDR3 size: 11 residues. V lost 5 bases, J lost 8 bases, and 9 bases lay in between. Complete variable domain (other parts from reference TRBV7-2 and TRBJ1-2): GAGVSQSPSNKVTEKGKDVELRCDPISGHTALYWYRQSLGQGLEFLIYFQGNSAPDKSGLPSDRFSAERTGGSVSTLTIQRTQQEDSAVYLCASSLQGGYTFGSGTRLTVV.

The chain is built from TRBV28 and TRBJ1-1; no definite D call. V lost 4 bases, J lost 0 bases, and 21 bases lay in between. The CDR3 is made up of 18 amino acids. CDR1 and CDR2 from the germline V gene are MDHEN and SYDVKM. CDR3 DNA sequence: TGTGCCAGCAGTTCCCAGTTTATAGGTCGCCCTATGAACACTGAAGCTTTCTTT. Translating it yields CASSSQFIGRPMNTEAFF. Full variable domain (remainder filled in from reference TRBV28 and TRBJ1-1): DVKVTQSSRYLVKRTGEKVFLECVQDMDHENMFWYRQDPGLGLRLIYFSYDVKMKEKGDIPEGYSVSREKKERFSLILESASTNQTSMYLCASSSQFIGRPMNTEAFFGQGTRLTVV.

This clone was detected a few times. This chain connects TRBV28 to TRBJ1-1, with TRBD1 as a possible D gene (6 bases). Germline-derived CDR1 and CDR2 are MDHEN and SYDVKM. The CDR3 extends over 14 amino acids. The V gene lost 6 bases and the J gene lost 1 base, with 12 bases spanning the gap. Here the CDR3 DNA reads TGTGCCAGCAGGGGTTGGACAGCGAACACTGAAGCTTTCTTT. As protein: CASRGWTANTEAFF.

This chain links TRBV7-6 with TRBJ2-1, with D possibly being TRBD2 (6 bases). Between the trimmed V and J ends, which lost 5 bases and 5 bases, there was a span of 16 bases. CDR3 length: 15 residues. Germline V gene lookup returns CDR1 SGHVS and CDR2 FNYEAQ. The CDR3 nucleotides read TGTGCCAGCAGCGCCTTCCACGGGGGAAACAATGAGCAGTTCTTC. It translates to CASSAFHGGNNEQFF.

The V and J genes are TRBV29-1 and TRBJ1-1; tentatively, D is TRBD1 (5 bases). CDR3 size: 14 residues. In germline, CDR1 is SQVTM, CDR2 ANQGSEA. V lost 6 bases and J lost 3, with 17 bases in between. The CDR3 spells CSVGRGRVDTEAFF. The CDR3, as DNA: TGCAGCGTGGGGCGGGGCAGGGTGGACACTGAAGCTTTCTTT.

The rearrangement joins TRBV14 to TRBJ2-3; D is perhaps TRBD1 (5 bases). Germline lookup yields CDR1 SGHDN and CDR2 FVKESK. The CDR3 is 14 residues long. The germline V and J ends were trimmed by 4 bases and 0 bases, with 8 bases remaining between them. The DNA for the CDR3 is TGTGCCAGCAGCCTCTACAGGAGCACAGATACGCAGTATTTT. Protein product: CASSLYRSTDTQYF. The full variable domain, its missing parts supplied by reference TRBV14 and TRBJ2-3, is EAGVTQFPSHSVIEKGQTVTLRCDPISGHDNLYWYRRVMGKEIKFLLHFVKESKQDESGMPNNRFLAERTGGTYSTLKVQPAELEDSGVYFCASSLYRSTDTQYFGPGTRLTVL.

This clone was seen more than once but under ten times. Other DNA sequences in the sample encode the same CDR3. This chain uses TRBV7-3 with TRBJ2-7, with TRBD1 matching 7 bases. V was pared by 5 bases and J by 3 bases, with 4 bases of the junction left unmatched. In germline, CDR1 is SGHTA, CDR2 FQGTGA. CDR3 length equals 13 residues. This CDR3 reads CASSRDRGYEQYF. For the CDR3, the DNA is TGTGCCAGCAGCCGGGACAGAGGCTACGAGCAGTACTTC.

This CDR3 reads CASSLAGNTGELFF. In nucleotides, the CDR3 is TGCGCCAGCAGCTTGGCGGGAAACACCGGGGAGCTGTTTTTT. The rearrangement uses TRBV5-1 and TRBJ2-2; perhaps TRBD2 as D (5 bases). CDR1 SGHRS and CDR2 YFSETQ come from the germline V gene. V lost 0 bases, J lost 2 bases, and 5 bases lay in between. The CDR3 is 14 residues long.

This chain uses TRBV13 with TRBJ2-7; the match to TRBD2 covers 14 bases. Germline CDR1 is PRHDT and CDR2 is FYEKMQ (reference sequence). V shed 5 bases, J shed 5 bases, and the junction held 8 bases outside the gene matches. The CDR3 is made up of 16 amino acids. The DNA of the CDR3 is TGTGCCAGCAGCATTCGGACTAGCGGGGGGCTAGACGAGCAGTACTTC. Translating it yields CASSIRTSGGLDEQYF.

This clone was counted between two and nine times. The chain joins TRBV5-1 to TRBJ1-2; the match to TRBD1 covers 8 bases. Germline CDR1 reads SGHRS; CDR2 reads YFSETQ. The CDR3 contains 15 residues. The ends lost 4 bases at V and 5 bases at J; junction bases unmatched: 10. The CDR3 loop reads CASSRNTGGGYGYTF. Written as DNA, the CDR3 is TGCGCCAGCAGCCGGAATACAGGGGGAGGGTATGGCTACACCTTC.